Below, one T cell receptor beta chain is given with its context. What it binds is unknown. Germline loops: CDR1 SGHRS, CDR2 YFSETQ. Trimming removed 0 bases from V and 0 bases from J; junction bases left unmatched: 3. The CDR3 covers 16 residues. The record originates from a study of cytomegalovirus exposure and HLA in healthy donors. Study findings and constraints: The likely explanation for a cluster of highly shared sequence variants was sequencing artifact. Reportedly, fewer N-insertions than the roughly 700-donor mean appeared in an Asian-associated ancestry cluster in a later analysis. A later analysis linked a missense variant in DCLRE1C to the trimming of TCR beta V and J genes.

Vbeta (60) and Jbeta (13) primers were used in the PCR. Sequencing used immunoSEQ multiplex PCR; TCRdb keeps in-frame clones, though not all of them. Of approximately 88,000 clones listed, less than 80% are singletons. This chain connects TRBV5-1 to TRBJ2-1; 7 nucleotides line up with TRBD2. The sample taken for sequencing was PBMCs. The origin of this receptor is a male donor in good health and CMV-seronegative. The CDR3 DNA reads TGCGCCAGCAGCTTGGTGGGGGGGGACTCCTACAATGAGCAGTTCTTC. Translated: CASSLVGGDSYNEQFF.